This T cell receptor beta chain appears in the sequencing data of a study of T cell repertoires in cytomegalovirus infection. TCRdb re-called the reads with MiXCR, one entry per CDR3 protein. The sample has around 100,000 distinct CDR3 sequences, under 50% seen once. About this clonotype: The antigen remains unidentified.

The CDR3 loop spans 15 amino acids. Trimming removed 5 bases from V and 4 bases from J, with 14 bases in between. Per the germline V gene, CDR1 is SGHVS and CDR2 is FNYEAQ. Study-wide findings and caveats: CMV carriers having the relevant HLA were flagged by cumulative public TCR beta family frequency.

The sequences come from CD8+ T cells from cultured PBMCs, collected from culture after CMV antigen stimulation. The J gene is TRBJ1-4, the V gene TRBV7-6; D gene uncertain. The source is a human donor in good health (CMV status not recorded). Some clones in this sample may be carry-over from other donors' samples. CDR3 nucleotide sequence: TGTGCCAGCAGCCCACCGACGGTAGATAATGAAAAACTGTTTTTT. This encodes CASSPPTVDNEKLFF. The variable domain in full, with the rest retrieved from reference TRBV7-6 and TRBJ1-4, is GAGVSQSPRYKVTKRGQDVALRCDPISGHVSLYWYRQALGQGPEFLTYFNYEAQQDKSGLPNDRFSAERPEGSISTLTIQRTEQRDSAMYRCASSPPTVDNEKLFFGSGTQLSVL.